One and the same sample provided the 32 T cell receptor beta chains below, sequenced in a study of blood T cell repertoires in COVID-19. Libraries were prepared by immunoSEQ multiplex PCR; TCRdb keeps only in-frame clonotypes and omits some of them. The sample consists of about 48,000 clones, 70% to 90% of them appearing once. Sequencing was carried out using peripheral blood. The receptors originated from a woman aged 80 or over with COVID-19, enrolled during active disease.

The chain is built from TRBV29-1 and TRBJ2-3; 8 positions agree with TRBD2. Trimming at V came to 4 bases and at J to 6 bases, leaving 18 bases not matched to a gene. The germline gives CDR1 SQVTM, CDR2 ANQGSEA. The CDR3 sequence is 17 residues long. CDR3 sequence (DNA): TGCAGCGTTGTGAGCCCCCTCAGCGGGAGTACATCGGATACGCAGTATTTT. Translating it yields CSVVSPLSGSTSDTQYF.

This chain joins TRBV19 and TRBJ1-5, with D possibly being TRBD1 (6 bases). The germline V and J ends were trimmed by 6 bases and 1 base, with 10 bases remaining between them. The germline CDR1 and CDR2 sequences are LNHDA and SQIVND (reference sequence). The length of the CDR3 is 14 residues. CDR3 in DNA: TGTGCCAGTAGCCCCCAGGGGAGCAATCAGCCCCAGCATTTT. It yields the protein CASSPQGSNQPQHF.

The chain has TRBV20-1 and TRBJ1-2; D is ambiguous. Between the trimmed V and J ends, which lost 5 bases and 12 bases, there was a span of 16 bases. This CDR3 contains 11 residues. Germline V gene sequence: CDR1 DFQATT, CDR2 SNEGSKA (reference sequence). The CDR3, as DNA: TGCAGTGCTGCCCCGGCCCTAGCTCACACCTTC. Encoded protein: CSAAPALAHTF.

The rearrangement links TRBV6-6 to TRBJ1-1, with D tentatively TRBD1 (6 bases). Germline CDR1 is MNHNY and CDR2 is SVGAGI (reference sequence). The CDR3 sequence is 16 residues long. Trimming pared 5 bases from V and 3 bases from J, leaving 19 bases between. The DNA for the CDR3 is TGTGCCAGCAGTCCGCGACAGGCCTTAATACACACTGAAGCTTTCTTT. It encodes CASSPRQALIHTEAFF.

The J gene is TRBJ1-3, the V gene TRBV3-1 (or the pseudogene TRBV3-2); possibly TRBD1 for D (5 bases). CDR1 is LGHDT and CDR2 is YNNKEL in the germline V gene (reference sequence). This CDR3 comprises 15 residues. V dropped 2 bases and J dropped 2 bases, with 10 bases sitting between them. DNA for the CDR3: TGTGCCAGCAGCCAACATCGGACAACTGGAAACACCATATATTTT. Amino acids: CASSQHRTTGNTIYF.

This clone has just a few counts. The genes are TRBV27 and TRBJ1-6; D not resolved. Germline V CDR1 and CDR2: MNHEY, SMNVEV (reference sequence). Trimming took 3 bases from V and 10 from J, leaving 10 bases between them. The CDR3 contains 13 residues. The CDR3 DNA reads as TGTGCCAGCAGTTTTTTGTTCGAGTCACCCCTCCACTTT. Translated, it gives CASSFLFESPLHF.

This sequence joins TRBV7-6 and TRBJ2-3; maybe TRBD2 (6 bases). CDR3 length: 13 amino acids. The V end lost 3 bases, the J end lost 2 bases, and 6 bases lay between the germline ends. Germline CDR1 and CDR2: SGHVS and FNYEAQ. CDR3 protein: CASSLRDTDTQYF. For the CDR3, the DNA is TGTGCCAGCAGCTTGCGGGACACAGATACGCAGTATTTT.

J is TRBJ2-7 and V is TRBV28, with no clear D. CDR3 size: 15 residues. The germline V gene encodes CDR1 MDHEN and CDR2 SYDVKM. Trimming stripped 3 bases from V and 3 bases from J, with 15 bases between. CDR3 coding DNA: TGTGCCAGCAGTTTTGCCCGGGTTCGATACTACGAGCAGTACTTC. This codes for CASSFARVRYYEQYF.

V and J are TRBV7-9 and TRBJ2-7, with D maybe TRBD1 (7 bases). The CDR3 runs to 14 residues. Germline V gives CDR1 SEHNR, CDR2 FQNEAQ (reference sequence). Trimming pared 5 bases from V and 3 bases from J, leaving 14 bases between. This CDR3 reads CASSRRQGGYEQYF. The CDR3 nucleotides are TGTGCCAGCAGCCGGAGGCAGGGGGGCTACGAGCAGTACTTC.

The chain carries TRBV30 and TRBJ1-1; D gene ambiguous. The CDR3 runs 12 residues. Germline CDR1 reads GTSNPN; CDR2 reads SVGIG (reference sequence). Trimming shortened V by 2 bases and J by 10 bases, and 14 bases separated the two germline ends. The CDR3 loop reads CAWSRSPRRAFF. CDR3 coding DNA: TGTGCCTGGAGTCGTAGCCCAAGACGAGCTTTCTTT.

The chain carries TRBV7-8 and TRBJ1-1, with TRBD1 as a possible D gene (6 bases). The CDR3 sequence is 18 residues long. Trimming removed 0 bases at V and 6 bases at J, with 23 bases between. Germline CDR1 and CDR2: SGHVS and FQNEAQ. The CDR3 DNA sequence: TGTGCCAGCAGCTTAGCAGCAGGACAGAAAAGACTGGGCCCTGAAGCTTTCTTT. Amino acid sequence: CASSLAAGQKRLGPEAFF. Full variable domain (rest looked up from reference TRBV7-8 and TRBJ1-1): GAGVSQSPRYKVAKRGQDVALRCDPISGHVSLFWYQQALGQGPEFLTYFQNEAQLDKSGLPSDRFFAERPEGSVSTLKIQRTQQEDSAVYLCASSLAAGQKRLGPEAFFGQGTRLTVV.

This clone showed up just once. V usage is TRBV5-4 and J usage is TRBJ1-1, with 10 bases that match TRBD1. The germline gives CDR1 SGHNT, CDR2 YYREEE (reference sequence). V gave up 7 bases and J gave up 4 bases; unmatched junction bases: 16. CDR3 length: 17 residues. The CDR3 nucleotides are TGTGCCAGCGTGACTTGGACAGGGGGGGAAGTCGGCACTGAAGCTTTCTTT. Amino acid sequence: CASVTWTGGEVGTEAFF.

The chain uses TRBV2 and TRBJ1-1, with 9 bases matching TRBD1. From germline, CDR1 is SNHLY and CDR2 FYNNEI. Trimming took 5 bases from V and 0 from J; bases not matched to a gene: 1. The CDR3 totals 14 residues. The DNA for the CDR3 is TGTGCCAGCAGTCACAGGGGGCTGAACACTGAAGCTTTCTTT. As protein: CASSHRGLNTEAFF.

The chain links TRBV15 to TRBJ1-2; TRBD1 agrees at 11 bases. CDR3 length: 15 amino acids. V shed 2 bases and J 4 bases; nucleotides not matched to a gene: 3. Germline CDR1 reads LNHNV; CDR2 reads YYDKDF (reference sequence). The CDR3 DNA reads TGTGCCACCAGCAGACCGGGACAGGGGGTCTATGGCTACACCTTC. Protein product: CATSRPGQGVYGYTF.

Of note for this clone: Other DNA variants within this sample encode the same CDR3. The genes are TRBV3-1 (or the pseudogene TRBV3-2) and TRBJ1-1; D uncertain. There are 11 residues in the CDR3. Trimming shortened V by 6 bases and J by 5 bases, and 7 bases separated the two germline ends. Germline CDR1 and CDR2: LGHDT and YNNKEL (reference sequence). As DNA, the CDR3 is TGTGCCAGCAGGGGAGGGACTGAAGCTTTCTTT. Its translation is CASRGGTEAFF.

The chain uses TRBV10-1 and TRBJ2-7; the match to TRBD1 covers 8 bases. Trimming at V came to 5 bases and at J to 4 bases, leaving 7 bases not matched to a gene. The CDR3 has 14 residues. The germline V gene encodes CDR1 WNHNN and CDR2 SYGVQD (reference sequence). Here the CDR3 reads CASSSDRGPYEQYF. The CDR3 bases are TGCGCCAGCAGTAGCGACAGGGGCCCGTACGAGCAGTACTTC.

This clone appeared once. The rearrangement joins TRBV5-1 to TRBJ2-7; D remains ambiguous. The CDR3 covers 13 residues. V was cut by 3 bases and J by 3 bases, with 10 bases left in between. Germline assignment: CDR1 SGHRS and CDR2 YFSETQ. The CDR3: CASSSPRSYEQYF. The CDR3 DNA sequence: TGCGCCAGCAGCTCCCCCAGAAGCTACGAGCAGTACTTC.

The genes are TRBV19 and TRBJ2-7; a weak D match, TRBD2 (5 bases). There are 13 residues in the CDR3. Germline V gives CDR1 LNHDA, CDR2 SQIVND (reference sequence). The V gene lost 5 bases and the J gene lost 5 bases, with 13 bases spanning the gap. The chain's CDR3 is CASSPRGSDEQYF. CDR3 bases: TGTGCCAGTAGTCCCCGGGGTAGTGACGAGCAGTACTTC.

The J gene is TRBJ1-2, the V gene TRBV28; 7 nucleotides match TRBD1. Losses at the gene ends were 6 bases for V and 7 bases for J; bases not matched to a gene: 11. This CDR3 has 14 amino acids. The germline V gene has CDR1 MDHEN and CDR2 SYDVKM. The CDR3 here is CASRPTGNLRGYTF. As DNA, the CDR3 is TGTGCCAGCAGACCGACAGGGAATTTGCGTGGCTACACCTTC.

This chain uses TRBV18 with TRBJ2-2, with 11 positions matching TRBD2. CDR1 KGHSH and CDR2 LQKENI come from the germline V gene. The V and J ends lost 4 bases and 2 bases, in that order; junction bases with no gene match: 3. This CDR3 contains 16 residues. In DNA, the CDR3 is TGTGCCAGCTCACTGAGACTAGCGGGAAACACCGGGGAGCTGTTTTTT. It yields the protein CASSLRLAGNTGELFF.

In nucleotides, the CDR3 is TGTGCCAGCAGTCCACAACCGGGGGGGCGAACCGGGGAGCTGTTTTTT. Translating gives CASSPQPGGRTGELFF. The chain joins TRBV3-1 (or the pseudogene TRBV3-2) to TRBJ2-2; TRBD2 matches 8 bases. The CDR3 spans 16 residues. V lost 6 bases, J lost 5 bases, and 11 bases stayed unmatched. Germline V gene sequence: CDR1 LGHDT, CDR2 YNNKEL (reference sequence).

A single count supports this clone. The chain combines TRBV18 with TRBJ1-2; D remains ambiguous. CDR1 and CDR2 (germline): KGHSH, LQKENI. V was shortened by 3 bases and J by 3 bases, with 17 bases between the two germline ends. The CDR3 sequence is 16 residues long. The CDR3 here is CASSPAGTTTDYGYTF. Here the CDR3 DNA reads TGTGCCAGCTCACCGGCGGGAACCACGACCGACTATGGCTACACCTTC.

The rearrangement uses TRBV24-1 and TRBJ2-7; tentatively, D is TRBD1 (6 bases). V dropped 3 bases and J dropped 3 bases, with 17 bases sitting between them. The germline V gene has CDR1 KGHDR and CDR2 SFDVKD. The CDR3 consists of 16 residues. In DNA, the CDR3 is TGTGCCACCAGTGATCCCACCGCTCAGGGGATCTACGAGCAGTACTTC. Residues: CATSDPTAQGIYEQYF.

The rearrangement links TRBV2 to TRBJ1-6; D gene unclear. V lost 10 bases and J 8 bases, leaving 21 bases between the germline ends. Germline CDR1 SNHLY, CDR2 FYNNEI. This CDR3 comprises 15 residues. CDR3 residues: CANRGRVGSDSPLHF. CDR3 coding DNA: TGTGCCAACCGCGGACGGGTGGGGAGTGATTCACCCCTCCACTTT.

The chain combines TRBV9 with TRBJ2-2, with TRBD1 identical over 10 bases. With V trimmed by 5 bases and J by 5 bases, 9 bases remained unmatched. CDR1 is SGDLS and CDR2 is YYNGEE in the germline V gene. This CDR3 has 16 residues. CDR3 DNA sequence: TGTGCCAGCAGAACGAGGGGGACAGGGGAAACCGGGGAGCTGTTTTTT. Its translation: CASRTRGTGETGELFF.

The V gene is TRBV13, the J gene TRBJ2-3; the match to TRBD1 covers 7 bases. In germline, CDR1 is PRHDT, CDR2 FYEKMQ (reference sequence). Trimming cost V 3 bases and J 4 bases; bases outside gene matches: 10. The CDR3 is 16 amino acids. For the CDR3, the DNA is TGTGCCAGCAGCTTTACAGGGGTCGTGGGTTCAGATACGCAGTATTTT. Translating it yields CASSFTGVVGSDTQYF.

V gene TRBV19 combines with J gene TRBJ1-6, with 7 bases lining up with TRBD1. V shed 5 bases, J shed 8 bases, and the junction held 9 bases outside the gene matches. Germline assignment: CDR1 LNHDA and CDR2 SQIVND (reference sequence). The CDR3 contains 15 residues. The DNA for the CDR3 is TGTGCCAGTAGTGTGTACGACAGGGTCGATTCACCCCTCCACTTT. As protein: CASSVYDRVDSPLHF.

The chain is built from TRBV19 and TRBJ2-3; no reliable D call. The length of the CDR3 is 11 residues. The V gene's germline CDR1 is LNHDA and CDR2 SQIVND (reference sequence). Trimming stripped 3 bases from V and 6 bases from J, with 4 bases between. The CDR3 DNA follows: TGTGCCAGTAGTATTCGGGATACGCAGTATTTT. Its translation: CASSIRDTQYF.

Only a few counts were recorded for this clone. The chain couples TRBV12-3 or TRBV12-4 to TRBJ2-7; D gene uncertain. The CDR3 is 13 residues long. V lost 2 bases, J lost 4 bases, and 9 bases lay in between. This CDR3 is CASSLPPQYEQYF. The CDR3 region has the DNA TGTGCCAGCAGTTTACCCCCACAATACGAGCAGTACTTC.

This chain joins TRBV7-9 and TRBJ2-2; 8 positions match TRBD1. CDR3 length equals 16 residues. In germline, CDR1 is SEHNR, CDR2 FQNEAQ (reference sequence). The V and J ends lost 6 bases and 1 base, in that order; junction bases with no gene match: 7. For the CDR3, the DNA is TGTGCCAGCAGAGCGAGGACAGGGCTGAACACCGGGGAGCTGTTTTTT. Amino acids: CASRARTGLNTGELFF.

V is TRBV5-1 and J is TRBJ2-1; D not resolved. Germline values: CDR1 SGHRS, CDR2 YFSETQ. V dropped 1 base and J dropped 6 bases, with 11 bases sitting between them. The CDR3 runs 14 residues. DNA of the CDR3: TGCGCCAGCAGCTTGAGAGGTCGGCCCAATGAGCAGTTCTTC. It specifies CASSLRGRPNEQFF.

The chain has TRBV11-2 and TRBJ2-1, with 11 positions matching TRBD2. V shed 5 bases and J 4 bases; nucleotides not matched to a gene: 7. The CDR3 consists of 16 residues. Germline CDR1 is SGHAT and CDR2 is FQNNGV. CDR3 nucleotides: TGTGCCAGCAGCCAACGGGCTAGCGGGGGGTACAATGAGCAGTTCTTC. The encoded protein is CASSQRASGGYNEQFF.